The clone carrying this TCR beta chain was detected once. This sample was taken from a study of blood T cell repertoires in COVID-19. Background on the study: COVID-19 samples, acute and convalescent, were from the United States, Italy and Spain. Sample material is recorded as cDNA or gDNA derived from T cells, B-cell-depleted T cells, or PBMCs.

Germline CDR1 is SQVTM and CDR2 is ANQGSEA. CDR3 length: 14 residues. With 6 bases removed from V and 0 bases from J, the gap between germline ends came to 15 bases. Participant-reported clinical history was the basis for cohort assignment. The data were produced by immunoSEQ multiplex PCR, yet TCRdb's version contains in-frame clones alone and is incomplete. This sample has 200,000 to 250,000 clones, with just under 85% found just once. This receptor was obtained from a woman in her thirties or forties with acute COVID-19. The material sequenced was PBMCs or T cells enriched from blood (not recorded which). V is TRBV29-1 and J is TRBJ2-7; tentatively, D is TRBD1 (5 bases). CDR3 DNA: TGCAGCGTCAGTTCTCAGGGCTACTCCTACGAGCAGTACTTC. Translating gives CSVSSQGYSYEQYF.